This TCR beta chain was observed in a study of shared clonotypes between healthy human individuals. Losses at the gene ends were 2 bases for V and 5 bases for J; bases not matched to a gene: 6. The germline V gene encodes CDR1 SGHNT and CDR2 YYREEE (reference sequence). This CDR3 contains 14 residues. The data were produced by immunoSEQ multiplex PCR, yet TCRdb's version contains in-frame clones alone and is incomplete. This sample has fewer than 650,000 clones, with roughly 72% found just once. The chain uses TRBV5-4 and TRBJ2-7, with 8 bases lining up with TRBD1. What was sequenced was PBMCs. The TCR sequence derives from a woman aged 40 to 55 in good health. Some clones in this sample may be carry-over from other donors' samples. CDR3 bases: TGTGCCAGCAGCTTTATACAGGGGGAGGACGAGCAGTACTTC. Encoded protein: CASSFIQGEDEQYF.